What follows are 4 T cell receptor beta chains derived from one specimen sequenced in a study of T cell responses to AZD1222 COVID-19 vaccine. Using immunoSEQ multiplex PCR, the repertoire was profiled, and TCRdb retains in-frame clones only, with some absent. Found here are about 140,000 clones, roughly 93% of them singletons; the top ten hold 0.75% to 1%. The sequencing here drew on peripheral blood, taken on day 0 of MenACWY control vaccination. The receptor source for this set is an adult in good health.

This chain connects TRBV19 to TRBJ2-3, with TRBD1 as a possible D gene (5 bases). V shed 0 bases and J shed 1 base, with 11 bases lying between them. Germline V CDR1 and CDR2: LNHDA, SQIVND (reference sequence). The CDR3 covers 16 residues. The CDR3 region is CASSIDKARGTDTQYF. CDR3 in DNA: TGTGCCAGTAGTATAGATAAAGCCAGGGGCACAGATACGCAGTATTTT.

This rearrangement joins TRBV19 to TRBJ2-1, with D perhaps TRBD2 (7 bases). This CDR3 region has 16 residues. CDR1 is LNHDA and CDR2 is SQIVND in the germline V gene (reference sequence). The germline V and J ends were trimmed by 6 bases and 4 bases, with 19 bases remaining between them. The chain's CDR3 is CASSEVGGAPYNEQFF. The CDR3 region has the DNA TGTGCCAGTAGCGAAGTAGGGGGGGCCCCTTACAATGAGCAGTTCTTC.

The genes are TRBV7-9 and TRBJ1-5; 7 nucleotides agree with TRBD1. The germline gives CDR1 SEHNR, CDR2 FQNEAQ (reference sequence). V lost 3 bases, J lost 3 bases, and 2 bases stayed unmatched. CDR3 length: 14 residues. CDR3 DNA: TGTGCCAGCAGCTTTACAGGGGTCAATCAGCCCCAGCATTTT. This codes for CASSFTGVNQPQHF.

V gene TRBV23-1 combines with J gene TRBJ2-1; possible D gene TRBD1, 6 bases. TRBV23-1 is noted as an ORF with a role that remains uncertain. The CDR3 has 13 amino acids. Trimming pared 3 bases from V and 9 bases from J, leaving 12 bases between. DNA for the CDR3: TGCGCCAGCAGTCACCCCAGGGGTTTTGAGCAGTTCTTC. Encoded protein: CASSHPRGFEQFF.